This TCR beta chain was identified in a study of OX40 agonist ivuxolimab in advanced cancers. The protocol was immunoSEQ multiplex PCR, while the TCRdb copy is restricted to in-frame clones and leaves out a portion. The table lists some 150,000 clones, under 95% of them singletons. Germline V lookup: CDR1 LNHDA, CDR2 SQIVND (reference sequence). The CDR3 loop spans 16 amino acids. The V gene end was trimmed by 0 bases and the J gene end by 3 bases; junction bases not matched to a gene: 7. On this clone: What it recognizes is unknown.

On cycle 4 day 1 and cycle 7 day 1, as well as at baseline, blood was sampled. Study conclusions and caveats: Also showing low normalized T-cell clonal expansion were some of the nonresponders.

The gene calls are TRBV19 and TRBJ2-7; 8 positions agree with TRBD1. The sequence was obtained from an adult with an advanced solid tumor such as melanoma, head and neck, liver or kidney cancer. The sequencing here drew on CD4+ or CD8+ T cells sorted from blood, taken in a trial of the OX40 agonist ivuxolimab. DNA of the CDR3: TGTGCCAGTAGTATAGAGGCGGGACAGGTGGGCTACGAGCAGTACTTC. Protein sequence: CASSIEAGQVGYEQYF.